This T cell receptor beta chain originates from a study of shared clonotypes between healthy human individuals. Study results and caveats: Sequencing depth was a factor that was expected to affect clonotype sharing among donors.

V gave up 1 base and J gave up 11 bases, with 18 bases separating them. Germline-derived CDR1 and CDR2 are WSHSY and SAAADI. This CDR3 comprises 15 residues. A word on this clone: Its matching antigen is unknown.

In the source study's methods: ImmunoSEQ gave junction-only sequences without quality scores, so filtering differed. The assay was immunoSEQ multiplex PCR, and TCRdb's table has in-frame clones only and misses some. The V and J calls and clone size come from that table; D and trimming were worked out from the DNA. In the table there are about 470,000 clones, roughly 77% of which are singletons. The sequenced sample was PBMCs. The chain is built from TRBV10-2 and TRBJ2-4, with unresolved D. The origin of this receptor is a woman aged 40 to 49 in good health. Some clones in this sample may be carry-over from other donors' samples. CDR3 bases: TGCGCCAGCAGTGAGTTTCAATTTGACCCGGGCGTTCAGTACTTC. This sequence encodes CASSEFQFDPGVQYF.